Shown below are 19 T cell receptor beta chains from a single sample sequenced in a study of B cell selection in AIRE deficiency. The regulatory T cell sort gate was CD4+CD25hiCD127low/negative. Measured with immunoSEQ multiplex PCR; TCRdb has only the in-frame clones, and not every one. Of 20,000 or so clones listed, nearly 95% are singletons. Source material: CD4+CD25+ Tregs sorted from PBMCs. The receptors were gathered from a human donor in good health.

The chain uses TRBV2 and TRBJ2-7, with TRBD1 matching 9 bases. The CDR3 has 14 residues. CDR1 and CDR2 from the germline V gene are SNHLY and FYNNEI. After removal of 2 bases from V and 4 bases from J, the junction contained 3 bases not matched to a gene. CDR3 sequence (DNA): TGTGCCAGCAGTGAAACAGGGGGCGGGTACGAGCAGTACTTC. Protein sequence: CASSETGGGYEQYF.

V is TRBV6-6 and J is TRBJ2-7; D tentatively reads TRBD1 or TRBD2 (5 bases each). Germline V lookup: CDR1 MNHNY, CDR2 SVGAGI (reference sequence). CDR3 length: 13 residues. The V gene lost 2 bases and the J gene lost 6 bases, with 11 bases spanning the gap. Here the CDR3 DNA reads TGTGCCAGCAGTTACGGGTCGGGGACCGAGCAGTACTTC. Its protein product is CASSYGSGTEQYF.

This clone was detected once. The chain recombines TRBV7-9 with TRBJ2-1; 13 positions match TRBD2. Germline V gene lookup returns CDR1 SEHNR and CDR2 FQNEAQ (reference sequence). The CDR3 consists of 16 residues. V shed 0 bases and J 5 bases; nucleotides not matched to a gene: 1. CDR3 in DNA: TGTGCCAGCAGCTTAGCGGGGACTAGCGGGAACAATGAGCAGTTCTTC. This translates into CASSLAGTSGNNEQFF.

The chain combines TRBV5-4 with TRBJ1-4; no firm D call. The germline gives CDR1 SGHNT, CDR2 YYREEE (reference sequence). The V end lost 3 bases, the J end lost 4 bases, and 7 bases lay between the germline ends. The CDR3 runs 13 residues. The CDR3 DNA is TGTGCCAGCAGCTCCCAGCGTAATGAAAAACTGTTTTTT. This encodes CASSSQRNEKLFF.

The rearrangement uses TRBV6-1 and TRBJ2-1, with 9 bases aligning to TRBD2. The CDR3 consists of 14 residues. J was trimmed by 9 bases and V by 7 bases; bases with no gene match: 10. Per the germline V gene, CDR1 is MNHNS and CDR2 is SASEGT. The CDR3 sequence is CASMFRAGGGEQFF. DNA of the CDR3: TGTGCCAGCATGTTCCGAGCGGGAGGCGGTGAGCAGTTCTTC.

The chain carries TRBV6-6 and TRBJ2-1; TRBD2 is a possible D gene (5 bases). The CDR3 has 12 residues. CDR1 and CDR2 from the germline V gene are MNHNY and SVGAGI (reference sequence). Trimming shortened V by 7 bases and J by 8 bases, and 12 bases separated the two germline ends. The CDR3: CASNLEGDEQFF. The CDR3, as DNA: TGTGCCAGCAATCTCGAGGGCGATGAGCAGTTCTTC.

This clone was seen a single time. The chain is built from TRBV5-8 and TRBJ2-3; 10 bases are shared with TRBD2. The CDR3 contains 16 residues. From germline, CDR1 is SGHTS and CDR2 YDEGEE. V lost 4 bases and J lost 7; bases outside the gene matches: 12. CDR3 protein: CASSRASGRFSYTQYF. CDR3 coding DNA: TGTGCCAGCAGCCGCGCTAGCGGGAGATTTTCATATACGCAGTATTTT.

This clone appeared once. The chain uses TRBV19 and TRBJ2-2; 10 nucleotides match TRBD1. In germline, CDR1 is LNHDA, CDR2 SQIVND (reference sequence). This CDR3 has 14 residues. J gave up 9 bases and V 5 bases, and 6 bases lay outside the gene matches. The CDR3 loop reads CASSEGQGLRELFF. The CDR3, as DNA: TGTGCCAGTAGTGAGGGACAGGGGCTTCGGGAGCTGTTTTTT.

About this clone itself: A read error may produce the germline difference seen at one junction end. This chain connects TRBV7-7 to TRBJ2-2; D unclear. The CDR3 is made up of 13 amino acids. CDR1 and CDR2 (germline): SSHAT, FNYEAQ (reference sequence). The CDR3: CASSLGSTGELFF. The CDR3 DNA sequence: TGTGCTAGCAGCTTGGGGTCCACCGGGGAGCTGTTTTTT.

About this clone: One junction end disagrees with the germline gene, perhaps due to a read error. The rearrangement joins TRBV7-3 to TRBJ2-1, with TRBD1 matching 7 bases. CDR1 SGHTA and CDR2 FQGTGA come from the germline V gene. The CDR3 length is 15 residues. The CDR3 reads CASSVAGTDYSEQFF. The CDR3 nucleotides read TGTGCCAGCAGCGTTGCCGGGACAGACTACAGTGAGCAGTTCTTC.

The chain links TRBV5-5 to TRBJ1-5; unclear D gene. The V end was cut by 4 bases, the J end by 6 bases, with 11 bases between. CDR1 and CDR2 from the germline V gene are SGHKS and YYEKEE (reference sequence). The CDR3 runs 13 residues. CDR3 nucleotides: TGTGCCAGCAGCAACCCGGGGAGTCAGCCCCAGCATTTT. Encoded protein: CASSNPGSQPQHF.

The CDR3 region is CASSLGTGTTDTQYF. Written as DNA, the CDR3 is TGCGCCAGCAGCTTGGGGACAGGGACAACAGATACGCAGTATTTT. The V and J genes are TRBV5-1 and TRBJ2-3, with TRBD1 matching 8 bases. J gave up 3 bases and V 0 bases, and 3 bases lay outside the gene matches. Germline-derived CDR1 and CDR2 are SGHRS and YFSETQ. The length of the CDR3 is 15 residues.

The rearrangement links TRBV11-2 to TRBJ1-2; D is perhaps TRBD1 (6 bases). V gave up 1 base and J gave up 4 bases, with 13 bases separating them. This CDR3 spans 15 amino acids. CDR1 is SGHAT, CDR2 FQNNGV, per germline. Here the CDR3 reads CASSLGFDRTYGYTF. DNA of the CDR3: TGTGCCAGCAGCTTAGGATTCGACAGGACCTATGGCTACACCTTC.

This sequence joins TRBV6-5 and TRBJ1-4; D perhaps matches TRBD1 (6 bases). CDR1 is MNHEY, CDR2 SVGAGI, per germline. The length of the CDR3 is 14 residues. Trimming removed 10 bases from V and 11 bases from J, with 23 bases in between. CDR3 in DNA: TGTGCCACTACGGAGGGGGGGGGCTTGTCGAAACTGTTTTTT. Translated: CATTEGGGLSKLFF.

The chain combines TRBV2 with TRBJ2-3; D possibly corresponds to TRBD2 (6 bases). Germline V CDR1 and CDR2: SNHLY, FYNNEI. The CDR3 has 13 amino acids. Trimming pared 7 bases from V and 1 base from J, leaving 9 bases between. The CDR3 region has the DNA TGTGCCAGCACCGGCGGGGGCACAGATACGCAGTATTTT. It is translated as CASTGGGTDTQYF.

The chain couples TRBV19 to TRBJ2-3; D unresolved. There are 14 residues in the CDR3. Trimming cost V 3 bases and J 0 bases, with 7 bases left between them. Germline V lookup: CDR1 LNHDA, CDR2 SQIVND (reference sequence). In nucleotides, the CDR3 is TGTGCCAGTAGTATCGGGTTTAGCACAGATACGCAGTATTTT. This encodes CASSIGFSTDTQYF. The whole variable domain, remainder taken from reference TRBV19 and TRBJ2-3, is DGGITQSPKYLFRKEGQNVTLSCEQNLNHDAMYWYRQDPGQGLRLIYYSQIVNDFQKGDIAEGYSVSREKKESFPLTVTSAQKNPTAFYLCASSIGFSTDTQYFGPGTRLTVL.

The CDR3 DNA reads as TGTGCCAGCAGCTTGGGGTGGCGGTCCTCCTACAATGAGCAGTTCTTC. Protein sequence: CASSLGWRSSYNEQFF. V and J are TRBV5-5 and TRBJ2-1; unclear D gene. Between the trimmed V and J ends, which lost 0 bases and 0 bases, there was a span of 10 bases. Per germline, CDR1 SGHKS and CDR2 YYEKEE (reference sequence). This CDR3 comprises 16 residues.

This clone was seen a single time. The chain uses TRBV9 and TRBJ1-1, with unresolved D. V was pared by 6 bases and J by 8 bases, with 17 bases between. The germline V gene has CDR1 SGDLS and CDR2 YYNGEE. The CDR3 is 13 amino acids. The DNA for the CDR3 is TGTGCCAGCAAAAAGGGAGATGGCTTGGAAGCTTTCTTT. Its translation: CASKKGDGLEAFF.

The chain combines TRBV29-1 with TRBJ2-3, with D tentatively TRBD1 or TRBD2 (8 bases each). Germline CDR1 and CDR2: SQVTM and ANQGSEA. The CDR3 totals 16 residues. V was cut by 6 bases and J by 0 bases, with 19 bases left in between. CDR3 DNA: TGCAGCGTACGGGGGGGACAGGCCGGAAGCACAGATACGCAGTATTTT. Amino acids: CSVRGGQAGSTDTQYF.